A single sample gave rise to the 24 T cell receptor beta chains below, sequenced in a study of blood T cell repertoires in COVID-19. The protocol was immunoSEQ multiplex PCR, while the TCRdb copy is restricted to in-frame clones and leaves out a portion. The sample lists approximately 160,000 clones, approximately 80% seen once, with 2.5% to 3% in the top ten. The sequenced material came from peripheral blood. The receptor set was obtained from a woman aged 55-70 years with acute or convalescent COVID-19.

The rearrangement uses TRBV28 and TRBJ2-7; 9 nucleotides match TRBD1. There are 14 residues in the CDR3. V lost 4 bases, J lost 4 bases, and 5 bases stayed unmatched. Germline loops: CDR1 MDHEN, CDR2 SYDVKM. CDR3 DNA: TGTGCCAGCAGTTCTAAGACAGGGGGGTACGAGCAGTACTTC. This translates into CASSSKTGGYEQYF.

The chain links TRBV29-1 to TRBJ2-5, with 8 bases fitting TRBD2. CDR1 SQVTM and CDR2 ANQGSEA come from the germline V gene. J lost 7 bases, V lost 4 bases, and 14 bases had no gene match. The CDR3 is 15 residues long. The CDR3 here is CSVAHTPGLEGTQYF. The CDR3 DNA sequence: TGCAGCGTTGCACACACACCGGGACTAGAGGGGACCCAGTACTTC.

This chain uses TRBV24-1 with TRBJ2-7; 9 bases line up with TRBD1. This CDR3 spans 16 amino acids. Germline V gene data show CDR1 as KGHDR and CDR2 as SFDVKD. V was clipped by 4 bases and J by 2 bases; unmatched bases: 8. CDR3 DNA sequence: TGTGCCACCAGTGAACTACGACAGGGGGGAGCCTACGAGCAGTACTTC. Amino acid sequence: CATSELRQGGAYEQYF.

The chain uses TRBV11-2 and TRBJ2-1; TRBD2 aligns across 13 bases. CDR3 size: 19 residues. The junction had 10 bases not matched to a gene; V was cut back by 5 bases and J by 0 bases. The V gene's germline CDR1 is SGHAT and CDR2 FQNNGV. CDR3 residues: CASSATSGGAAGSYNEQFF. The CDR3 DNA is TGTGCCAGCAGCGCCACTAGCGGGGGGGCTGCGGGCTCCTACAATGAGCAGTTCTTC.

This chain joins TRBV6-5 and TRBJ2-7; possible D gene TRBD1, 6 bases. Germline lookup yields CDR1 MNHEY and CDR2 SVGAGI. V lost 6 bases to trimming and J lost 6 bases, with 15 bases between them. CDR3 length equals 13 residues. The CDR3 protein is CASRAQGTGEQYF. CDR3 DNA sequence: TGTGCCAGCAGGGCACAGGGAACGGGCGAGCAGTACTTC.

The V call is TRBV7-9, the J call TRBJ2-7; perhaps TRBD1 as D (5 bases). V was shortened by 6 bases and J by 3 bases, with 18 bases between the two germline ends. CDR1 is SEHNR, CDR2 FQNEAQ, per germline (reference sequence). This CDR3 comprises 15 residues. DNA of the CDR3: TGTGCCAGCAGACCGCCTGAAAAGGGGTACTACGAGCAGTACTTC. Its protein is CASRPPEKGYYEQYF.

The chain joins TRBV6-5 to TRBJ1-2; possible D gene TRBD1, 6 bases. Trimming removed 0 bases at V and 10 bases at J, with 12 bases between. Germline CDR1 and CDR2: MNHEY and SVGAGI. CDR3 length equals 13 residues. CDR3 loop: CASSYSGTPPYTF. CDR3 bases: TGTGCCAGCAGTTACTCCGGGACACCTCCCTACACCTTC.

The chain combines TRBV5-6 with TRBJ1-5; 7 nucleotides agree with TRBD1. Germline values: CDR1 SGHDT, CDR2 YYEEEE. The CDR3 consists of 15 residues. After removal of 3 bases from V and 2 bases from J, the junction contained 5 bases not matched to a gene. This CDR3 reads CASSWWTGGNQPQHF. CDR3 nucleotides: TGTGCCAGCAGCTGGTGGACAGGTGGCAATCAGCCCCAGCATTTT.

The CDR3 loop reads CASSLRWGLSSYEQYF. In DNA, the CDR3 is TGTGCCAGCAGCTTAAGATGGGGCCTGAGCTCCTACGAGCAGTACTTC. The chain carries TRBV11-2 and TRBJ2-7; D perhaps matches TRBD1 (5 bases). Per the germline V gene, CDR1 is SGHAT and CDR2 is FQNNGV. This CDR3 has 16 residues. V was cut by 2 bases and J by 0 bases, with 14 bases left in between.

V usage is TRBV7-9 and J usage is TRBJ1-1; D perhaps matches TRBD1 (6 bases). This CDR3 region has 14 residues. Trimming pared 6 bases from V and 6 bases from J, leaving 17 bases between. Germline V gene lookup returns CDR1 SEHNR and CDR2 FQNEAQ (reference sequence). The CDR3 spells CASSSGLTGPEAFF. The CDR3 coding sequence is TGTGCCAGCAGTTCTGGATTAACAGGGCCTGAAGCTTTCTTT.

CDR3 coding DNA: TGTGCCAGCAGCCCCCTCGCGTCCCCAGGAAACACTGAAGCTTTCTTT. It specifies CASSPLASPGNTEAFF. The chain links TRBV21-1 to TRBJ1-1; TRBD1, the table's D call, was not compared with the DNA. TRBV21-1 is deemed a pseudogene. This CDR3 has 16 amino acids.

This chain uses TRBV21-1 with TRBJ1-6. TRBV21-1 is listed as a pseudogene. The CDR3 has 19 amino acids. The chain's CDR3 is CASSLPCGKAGHANSPLHF. CDR3 coding DNA: TGTGCCAGCAGCCTCCCTTGTGGTAAAGCGGGACACGCTAATTCACCCCTCCACTTT.

The chain employs TRBV4-3 and TRBJ2-1, with TRBD2 matching over 11 bases. Losses at the gene ends were 1 base for V and 9 bases for J; bases not matched to a gene: 8. There are 16 residues in the CDR3. Germline CDR1 LGHNA, CDR2 YSLEER. The CDR3 coding sequence is TGCGCCAGCAGCCAAGTAGCCGGACTAGCGGGCCCTGAGCAGTTCTTC. Translation: CASSQVAGLAGPEQFF.

This chain connects TRBV28 to TRBJ1-5, with 9 positions matching TRBD1. The ends lost 5 bases at V and 7 bases at J; junction bases unmatched: 12. The length of the CDR3 is 16 residues. Germline V gene data show CDR1 as MDHEN and CDR2 as SYDVKM. The CDR3 loop is CASSPLGQGIRQPQHF. In DNA, the CDR3 is TGTGCCAGCAGTCCCTTGGGACAGGGAATCCGGCAGCCCCAGCATTTT.

The chain employs TRBV7-2 and TRBJ2-3, with 8 bases aligning to TRBD2. V gave up 6 bases and J gave up 4 bases; unmatched junction bases: 6. The germline gives CDR1 SGHTA, CDR2 FQGNSA. The length of the CDR3 is 14 residues. CDR3 in DNA: TGTGCCAGCAGTTCGACTAGCGTGGCAGATACGCAGTATTTT. As protein: CASSSTSVADTQYF.

The chain combines TRBV7-9 with TRBJ1-2; unclear D gene. Per the germline V gene, CDR1 is SEHNR and CDR2 is FQNEAQ (reference sequence). Trimming stripped 0 bases from V and 2 bases from J, with 7 bases between. The CDR3 is made up of 14 amino acids. The CDR3 sequence: CASSLALQNYGYTF. The CDR3 nucleotides read TGTGCCAGCAGCTTAGCGCTACAGAACTATGGCTACACCTTC.

The CDR3, as DNA: TGTGCCAGCAAAATTACAGGGTCCTCTGGAAACACCATATATTTT. This encodes CASKITGSSGNTIYF. The chain is built from TRBV19 and TRBJ1-3; tentative D call: TRBD1 (6 bases). Per germline, CDR1 LNHDA and CDR2 SQIVND (reference sequence). V shed 9 bases and J shed 0 bases, with 15 bases lying between them. This CDR3 contains 15 residues.

The CDR3 nucleotides are TGTGCCAGCAGCGCGACAGACTCCTACGAGCAGTACTTC. This encodes CASSATDSYEQYF. The chain joins TRBV27 to TRBJ2-7; maybe TRBD1 (5 bases). Germline-derived CDR1 and CDR2 are MNHEY and SMNVEV (reference sequence). The length of the CDR3 is 13 residues. Trimming removed 6 bases from V and 0 bases from J, with 9 bases in between.

The gene calls are TRBV6-1 and TRBJ1-1; D is perhaps TRBD1 (6 bases). Trimming stripped 1 base from V and 5 bases from J, with 11 bases between. The CDR3 extends over 14 amino acids. CDR1 is MNHNS, CDR2 SASEGT, per germline. CDR3 amino acids: CASSEDRVRTEAFF. The DNA of the CDR3 is TGTGCCAGCAGTGAAGACAGGGTCAGGACTGAAGCTTTCTTT.

J is TRBJ2-3 and V is TRBV5-1; no reliable D call. V lost 1 base to trimming and J lost 2 bases, with 8 bases between them. In germline, CDR1 is SGHRS, CDR2 YFSETQ. CDR3 length equals 14 residues. The chain's CDR3 is CASSLSLLTDTQYF. CDR3 bases: TGCGCCAGCAGCTTGTCTCTACTCACAGATACGCAGTATTTT.

The J gene is TRBJ1-6, the V gene TRBV5-4; D is ambiguous. Germline V lookup: CDR1 SGHNT, CDR2 YYREEE (reference sequence). The CDR3 is 14 residues long. V lost 5 bases to trimming and J lost 2 bases, with 8 bases between them. The CDR3 DNA reads TGTGCCAGCAGGGCGGGAACCTATAATTCACCCCTCCACTTT. Its translation is CASRAGTYNSPLHF.

CDR3 coding DNA: TGTGCCAGCAGCCCCACCCCCACTTGGACAGAGGAGTACTTC. Its translation is CASSPTPTWTEEYF. The chain joins TRBV21-1 to TRBJ2-7; the table names TRBD1, a call not compared with the DNA. TRBV21-1 is shown as a pseudogene. This CDR3 region has 14 residues.

The gene calls are TRBV30 and TRBJ2-3, with D perhaps TRBD2 (5 bases). The CDR3 is made up of 12 amino acids. Trimming took off 4 bases at V and 3 bases at J, with 8 bases between the two ends. The V gene's germline CDR1 is GTSNPN and CDR2 SVGIG (reference sequence). This CDR3 reads CAWTSLTDTQYF. Here the CDR3 DNA reads TGTGCCTGGACTAGCCTGACAGATACGCAGTATTTT.

This clone came up once. The V gene is TRBV18, the J gene TRBJ2-5; weak D call: TRBD1 (6 bases). Trimming removed 3 bases from V and 5 bases from J, with 13 bases in between. The CDR3 consists of 14 residues. Germline lookup yields CDR1 KGHSH and CDR2 LQKENI. Written as DNA, the CDR3 is TGTGCCAGCTCACCTAACAGGGCAGTGGAGACCCAGTACTTC. Translation gives CASSPNRAVETQYF.